This entry features one T cell receptor beta chain sequence. Donors in Cohort 3 who had recovered were those with two negative PCRs, healthcare professional clearance, or resolution of their symptoms. V lost 5 bases, J lost 5 bases, and 12 bases lay in between. Germline V lookup: CDR1 LNHDA, CDR2 SQIVND (reference sequence). The CDR3 length is 13 residues. The data belong to a study of blood T cell repertoires in COVID-19. Original processing notes: Estimates of nucleated cell counts were drawn from the amplification of reference gene primers. Some clones are missing from TCRdb's copy, which holds only in-frame ones; the method was immunoSEQ multiplex PCR. The DNA gave D and trimming, while V, J and clone size come from that table. This table holds about 210,000 clones, roughly four fifths found once.

Sequences were obtained from PBMCs or T cells enriched from blood (not recorded which). V is TRBV19 and J is TRBJ1-1; perhaps TRBD1 as D (6 bases). The TCR originated in a man aged 40-55 years who had recovered from COVID-19. In DNA, the CDR3 is TGTGCCAGTAGTGACAGGTTTGTAACTGAAGCTTTCTTT. Translated: CASSDRFVTEAFF.